Each of the 27 T cell receptor beta chains below was sequenced from the same sample in a study of cytomegalovirus exposure and HLA in healthy donors. Libraries were prepared by immunoSEQ multiplex PCR; TCRdb keeps only in-frame clonotypes and omits some of them. The sample has about 98,000 clones, less than 90% seen once. The sample comprised PBMCs. The receptors stem from a man younger than 35 in good health and CMV-seropositive.

The V call is TRBV7-9, the J call TRBJ2-1; 7 bases agree with TRBD2. This CDR3 is built from 16 residues. The V segment lost 3 bases and the J segment 5 bases; nucleotides outside the gene matches: 10. Looked up from germline, CDR1 is SEHNR and CDR2 is FQNEAQ (reference sequence). CDR3: CASSFSGGSFHNEQFF. CDR3 nucleotides: TGTGCCAGCAGCTTCTCCGGCGGGAGTTTCCACAATGAGCAGTTCTTC.

The rearrangement links TRBV6-1 to TRBJ2-4; 7 bases are a match to TRBD1. The CDR3 has 15 amino acids. With V trimmed by 1 base and J by 4 bases, 4 bases remained unmatched. The germline CDR1 and CDR2 sequences are MNHNS and SASEGT. The CDR3 spells CASSEVRDRKNIQYF. CDR3 sequence (DNA): TGTGCCAGCAGTGAAGTGAGGGACAGAAAAAACATTCAGTACTTC.

This sequence joins TRBV7-2 and TRBJ1-3, with D maybe TRBD1 (6 bases). This CDR3 is 17 amino acids long. In germline, CDR1 is SGHTA, CDR2 FQGNSA. V dropped 1 base and J dropped 1 base, with 14 bases sitting between them. The CDR3 nucleotides read TGTGCCAGCAGCTTAGAGGGGAACAGGGTTTCTGGAAACACCATATATTTT. As protein: CASSLEGNRVSGNTIYF.

The V call is TRBV9, the J call TRBJ2-5; D might be TRBD1 (6 bases). Trimming pared 0 bases from V and 2 bases from J, leaving 11 bases between. This CDR3 spans 15 amino acids. Per the germline V gene, CDR1 is SGDLS and CDR2 is YYNGEE. The CDR3 loop is CASSVVGAVQETQYF. The CDR3 coding sequence is TGTGCCAGCAGCGTAGTGGGGGCCGTACAAGAGACCCAGTACTTC.

A single count supports this clone. The chain links TRBV18 to TRBJ1-2, with 7 bases matching TRBD1. CDR3 length: 14 amino acids. V shed 0 bases and J 6 bases; nucleotides not matched to a gene: 4. CDR1 KGHSH and CDR2 LQKENI come from the germline V gene. The CDR3 is CASSPPAGGNGYTF. In DNA form, the CDR3 reads TGTGCCAGCTCACCACCGGCAGGGGGGAATGGCTACACCTTC.

The J gene is TRBJ2-5, the V gene TRBV10-1; possible D gene TRBD1, 6 bases. Germline assignment: CDR1 WNHNN and CDR2 SYGVQD (reference sequence). The ends were cut back, 6 bases at V and 4 bases at J, with 24 bases in the middle. The CDR3 totals 17 residues. The CDR3 protein is CASSRGGAGGSGETQYF. CDR3 in DNA: TGCGCCAGCAGCAGAGGGGGAGCTGGGGGTAGTGGAGAGACCCAGTACTTC.

The chain is built from TRBV7-6 and TRBJ2-7; 10 nucleotides align to TRBD1. This CDR3 region has 14 residues. Germline CDR1 is SGHVS and CDR2 is FNYEAQ. The V gene end was trimmed by 1 base and the J gene end by 5 bases; junction bases not matched to a gene: 2. The CDR3 bases are TGTGCCAGCAGCTTAGAGGGACAGGGGAACGAGCAGTACTTC. This codes for CASSLEGQGNEQYF.

This chain uses TRBV12-5 with TRBJ2-7; 11 positions agree with TRBD2. Germline CDR1 reads LGHNT; CDR2 reads FRNRAP. The trim removed 6 bases at V and 1 base at J, leaving 8 bases unmatched. The CDR3 covers 16 residues. CDR3 nucleotide sequence: TGTGCTAGTGGGATGTTGGGACTAGCGGTTTCCTACGAGCAGTACTTC. The encoded protein is CASGMLGLAVSYEQYF.

CDR3 nucleotide sequence: TGTGCCAGCTCACCCGGGACTGATACCTACGAGCAGTACTTC. This gives the protein CASSPGTDTYEQYF. This sequence joins TRBV18 and TRBJ2-7; D is possibly TRBD2 (6 bases). This CDR3 is built from 14 residues. Trimming removed 3 bases from V and 2 bases from J, with 11 bases in between. The germline CDR1 and CDR2 sequences are KGHSH and LQKENI.

The chain couples TRBV19 to TRBJ2-3; 11 bases map to TRBD2. The CDR3 totals 17 residues. The germline CDR1 and CDR2 sequences are LNHDA and SQIVND (reference sequence). With V trimmed by 8 bases and J by 3 bases, 13 bases remained unmatched. Written as DNA, the CDR3 is TGTGCCAGTCGGTCCCCAACTAGCGGGAGTCCTACAGATACGCAGTATTTT. Its protein product is CASRSPTSGSPTDTQYF.

The chain recombines TRBV5-6 with TRBJ1-2; D is unclear. The CDR3 is made up of 14 amino acids. Germline V gene lookup returns CDR1 SGHDT and CDR2 YYEEEE. V lost 4 bases, J lost 2 bases, and 12 bases lay in between. The CDR3 DNA is TGTGCCAGCAGCCAGCCGGACTGGAACTATGGCTACACCTTC. Its translation: CASSQPDWNYGYTF.

The chain combines TRBV14 with TRBJ1-1; the match to TRBD1 covers 8 bases. CDR1 and CDR2 from the germline V gene are SGHDN and FVKESK. With 1 base clipped from V and 10 bases from J, the junction kept 2 bases outside the gene matches. The CDR3 loop spans 12 amino acids. The CDR3 DNA is TGTGCCAGCAGCCAAGTGGACAGGGTAGCTTTCTTT. This sequence encodes CASSQVDRVAFF.

V usage is TRBV5-6 and J usage is TRBJ2-5; D is unclear. V shed 2 bases and J shed 5 bases, with 13 bases lying between them. This CDR3 spans 14 amino acids. Looked up from germline, CDR1 is SGHDT and CDR2 is YYEEEE. CDR3 nucleotides: TGTGCCAGCAGCTTTTCACAGATTTTGGAGACCCAGTACTTC. This codes for CASSFSQILETQYF.

The chain's CDR3 is CASSSPPSETTMNTEAFF. The CDR3 region has the DNA TGTGCCAGCAGCTCCCCCCCGTCCGAGACAACCATGAACACTGAAGCTTTCTTT. The chain combines TRBV11-3 with TRBJ1-1; unclear D gene. Germline-derived CDR1 and CDR2 are SGHNT and YENEEA. The V end was cut by 4 bases, the J end by 0 bases, with 21 bases between. The length of the CDR3 is 18 residues.

The J gene is TRBJ1-2, the V gene TRBV15; the match to TRBD1 covers 7 bases. CDR3 size: 13 residues. Germline CDR1 reads LNHNV; CDR2 reads YYDKDF (reference sequence). V dropped 4 bases and J dropped 3; count of bases not matched to a gene: 2. In DNA form, the CDR3 reads TGTGCCACCAGCACGACAGGGCACTATGGCTACACCTTC. It codes for CATSTTGHYGYTF.

The chain joins TRBV7-6 to TRBJ2-3; D is perhaps TRBD2 (5 bases). CDR3 length: 14 residues. The germline V and J ends were trimmed by 5 bases and 4 bases, with 13 bases remaining between them. Germline loops: CDR1 SGHVS, CDR2 FNYEAQ. The CDR3 bases are TGTGCCAGCAGCCTCGGACTCGGCCCAGATACGCAGTATTTT. This translates into CASSLGLGPDTQYF.

The chain is built from TRBV7-9 and TRBJ1-4; D might be TRBD1 (5 bases). This CDR3 has 14 amino acids. Trimming took off 1 base at V and 11 bases at J, with 14 bases between the two ends. Germline-derived CDR1 and CDR2 are SEHNR and FQNEAQ (reference sequence). CDR3 in amino acids: CASSLGQPRGKLFF. The CDR3 region has the DNA TGTGCCAGCAGCTTAGGTCAGCCGCGGGGGAAACTGTTTTTT.

This clone showed up just once. The V and J genes are TRBV7-2 and TRBJ2-7; TRBD2 is a possible D gene (6 bases). The V end was cut by 5 bases, the J end by 3 bases, with 8 bases between. This CDR3 is built from 12 residues. In germline, CDR1 is SGHTA, CDR2 FQGNSA. CDR3: CASSISGYEQYF. CDR3 nucleotide sequence: TGTGCCAGCAGCATTAGCGGCTACGAGCAGTACTTC. Together with reference TRBV7-2 and TRBJ2-7, the CDR3 gives the full variable domain: GAGVSQSPSNKVTEKGKDVELRCDPISGHTALYWYRQSLGQGLEFLIYFQGNSAPDKSGLPSDRFSAERTGGSVSTLTIQRTQQEDSAVYLCASSISGYEQYFGPGTRLTVT.

The V call is TRBV7-8, the J call TRBJ2-1; 11 nucleotides line up with TRBD2. J was trimmed by 7 bases and V by 1 base; bases with no gene match: 6. The CDR3 length is 16 residues. Germline loops: CDR1 SGHVS, CDR2 FQNEAQ. The CDR3 protein is CASSLVLAGALNEQFF. The CDR3 region has the DNA TGTGCCAGCAGCTTAGTACTAGCGGGAGCCTTGAATGAGCAGTTCTTC.

This chain links TRBV4-3 with TRBJ1-5; TRBD1 is a possible D gene (5 bases). The CDR3 is made up of 16 amino acids. Germline values: CDR1 LGHNA, CDR2 YSLEER. Trimming shortened V by 1 base and J by 3 bases, and 13 bases separated the two germline ends. The CDR3 sequence: CASSQARVLDNQPQHF. The DNA for the CDR3 is TGCGCCAGCAGCCAAGCCAGGGTATTGGACAATCAGCCCCAGCATTTT.

The V call is TRBV11-3, the J call TRBJ2-7; 8 bases agree with TRBD2. From germline, CDR1 is SGHNT and CDR2 YENEEA. The CDR3 sequence is 15 residues long. V trimming: 1 base; J trimming: 2 bases; junction bases outside the gene matches: 4. The CDR3 protein is CASSLAGTRAYEQYF. Here the CDR3 DNA reads TGTGCCAGCAGCTTAGCTGGGACTAGAGCCTACGAGCAGTACTTC.

This rearrangement joins TRBV2 to TRBJ1-4, with 10 positions matching TRBD1. Germline V lookup: CDR1 SNHLY, CDR2 FYNNEI. The junction had 11 bases not matched to a gene; V was cut back by 5 bases and J by 8 bases. There are 16 residues in the CDR3. This CDR3 is CASSPDRGSVWEKLFF. The CDR3 DNA sequence: TGTGCCAGCAGTCCGGACAGGGGGTCGGTTTGGGAAAAACTGTTTTTT.

The V and J genes are TRBV5-1 and TRBJ1-1; D is perhaps TRBD1 (5 bases). Trimming removed 4 bases at V and 3 bases at J, with 13 bases between. This CDR3 is built from 14 residues. Germline CDR1 reads SGHRS; CDR2 reads YFSETQ. DNA of the CDR3: TGCGCCAGCAGCGTAACAGGTTTGCACACTGAAGCTTTCTTT. Protein sequence: CASSVTGLHTEAFF. Full variable domain (rest looked up from reference TRBV5-1 and TRBJ1-1): KAGVTQTPRYLIKTRGQQVTLSCSPISGHRSVSWYQQTPGQGLQFLFEYFSETQRNKGNFPGRFSGRQFSNSRSEMNVSTLELGDSALYLCASSVTGLHTEAFFGQGTRLTVV.

This chain connects TRBV25-1 to TRBJ2-1, with 7 bases matching TRBD1. This CDR3 contains 13 residues. The V and J ends lost 3 bases and 9 bases, in that order; junction bases with no gene match: 5. CDR1 MGHDK and CDR2 SYGVNS come from the germline V gene. The CDR3 here is CASSEPTGLEQFF. DNA of the CDR3: TGTGCCAGCAGTGAGCCGACAGGGCTTGAGCAGTTCTTC.

The J gene is TRBJ2-7, the V gene TRBV12-5; 8 bases line up with TRBD1. The V gene's germline CDR1 is LGHNT and CDR2 FRNRAP. J gave up 4 bases and V 4 bases, and 3 bases lay outside the gene matches. The CDR3 totals 13 residues. The CDR3 DNA reads as TGTGCTAGTGGTTCCGGGACAGGTTACGAGCAGTACTTC. Translating it yields CASGSGTGYEQYF.

In nucleotides, the CDR3 is TGTGCCAGCTCTTCGGGACTAGCGGGAGGGCCGGAGACCCAGTACTTC. Translated: CASSSGLAGGPETQYF. The chain carries TRBV18 and TRBJ2-5; 16 bases fit TRBD2. The V gene end was trimmed by 6 bases and the J gene end by 5 bases; junction bases not matched to a gene: 6. The V gene's germline CDR1 is KGHSH and CDR2 LQKENI. The CDR3 consists of 16 residues. Variable domain in full (rest from reference TRBV18 and TRBJ2-5): NAGVMQNPRHLVRRRGQEARLRCSPMKGHSHVYWYRQLPEEGLKFMVYLQKENIIDESGMPKERFSAEFPKEGPSILRIQQVVRGDSAAYFCASSSGLAGGPETQYFGPGTRLLVL.

This chain links TRBV28 with TRBJ1-4; D remains unclear. The length of the CDR3 is 15 residues. V shed 6 bases and J shed 0 bases, with 11 bases lying between them. Germline-derived CDR1 and CDR2 are MDHEN and SYDVKM. Here the CDR3 reads CASSYLSATNEKLFF. The CDR3 region has the DNA TGTGCCAGCAGCTACCTTAGTGCAACTAATGAAAAACTGTTTTTT.